The 27 T cell receptor beta chains given below trace back to one sample, sequenced in a study of blood T cell repertoires in COVID-19. Here immunoSEQ multiplex PCR was the method, and the copy in TCRdb shows in-frame clones only, minus some. The sample has approximately 74,000 clones; approximately 80% are singletons. What was sequenced was peripheral blood. Receptors were obtained from an elderly man with active or convalescent COVID-19.

This chain connects TRBV5-1 to TRBJ2-3; 11 bases line up with TRBD2. Per the germline V gene, CDR1 is SGHRS and CDR2 is YFSETQ. The CDR3 length is 17 residues. V lost 4 bases and J lost 0; bases outside the gene matches: 7. This chain's CDR3 is CASSPGTSGGSTDTQYF. CDR3 DNA: TGCGCCAGCAGCCCTGGGACTAGCGGAGGGAGCACAGATACGCAGTATTTT.

The chain recombines TRBV4-3 with TRBJ2-7; a weak D match, TRBD1 (5 bases). The germline V and J ends were trimmed by 1 base and 6 bases, with 10 bases remaining between them. Germline V gene lookup returns CDR1 LGHNA and CDR2 YSLEER. The CDR3 loop spans 13 amino acids. For the CDR3, the DNA is TGCGCCAGCAGCCAAGTGGTCCAGGGCGAGCAGTACTTC. It translates to CASSQVVQGEQYF.

The chain has TRBV7-8 and TRBJ2-1; 15 bases match TRBD2. The CDR3 has 18 residues. The J segment lost 1 base and the V segment lost 5 bases, leaving 6 bases of the junction unmatched. Germline V gene sequence: CDR1 SGHVS, CDR2 FQNEAQ. CDR3 loop: CASSRGLAGGGSYNEQFF. CDR3 DNA sequence: TGTGCCAGCAGCCGCGGACTAGCGGGAGGGGGTTCCTACAATGAGCAGTTCTTC.

The chain joins TRBV5-1 to TRBJ1-6; 8 positions match TRBD1. This CDR3 has 14 amino acids. CDR1 is SGHRS and CDR2 is YFSETQ in the germline V gene. V lost 4 bases, J lost 10 bases, and 7 bases stayed unmatched. The CDR3 DNA follows: TGCGCCAGCAGCATCGGACAGGGAGGATCACCCCTCCACTTT. Its protein is CASSIGQGGSPLHF.

This clone was recorded once. The gene calls are TRBV3-1 (or the pseudogene TRBV3-2) and TRBJ2-7; a weak D match, TRBD2 (6 bases). Germline V gene lookup returns CDR1 LGHDT and CDR2 YNNKEL (reference sequence). The CDR3 has 14 residues. V dropped 5 bases and J dropped 0 bases, with 11 bases sitting between them. The DNA for the CDR3 is TGTGCCAGCAGCACCCGGGGGAGCTCCTACGAGCAGTACTTC. Protein sequence: CASSTRGSSYEQYF.

The chain carries TRBV3-1 (or the pseudogene TRBV3-2) and TRBJ1-2, with unresolved D. V was clipped by 1 base and J by 8 bases, with 11 bases between them. Germline CDR1 and CDR2: LGHDT and YNNKEL (reference sequence). The CDR3 runs to 13 residues. For the CDR3, the DNA is TGTGCCAGCAGCCAAGGGAAGACACCCGGCTACACCTTC. Translated: CASSQGKTPGYTF.

The rearrangement links TRBV7-9 to TRBJ1-2; TRBD1 might be the D (5 bases). V gave up 0 bases and J gave up 7 bases, with 12 bases separating them. Germline assignment: CDR1 SEHNR and CDR2 FQNEAQ (reference sequence). The length of the CDR3 is 14 residues. CDR3 in amino acids: CASSLATGSSGYTF. DNA of the CDR3: TGTGCCAGCAGCTTAGCTACAGGTAGTAGTGGCTACACCTTC.

The CDR3 DNA is TGTGCCAGCAGCAAAGCGCACGGGAAGGACACCGGGGAGCTGTTTTTT. Residues: CASSKAHGKDTGELFF. V gene TRBV21-1 combines with J gene TRBJ2-2; TRBD2, the table's D call, was not compared with the DNA. TRBV21-1 is a pseudogene segment. The CDR3 consists of 16 residues.

The chain recombines TRBV7-9 with TRBJ2-7, with 8 bases matching TRBD1. This CDR3 spans 16 amino acids. The trim removed 5 bases at V and 3 bases at J, leaving 12 bases unmatched. Germline CDR1 SEHNR, CDR2 FQNEAQ (reference sequence). The CDR3 region is CASSPQGGLSVYEQYF. For the CDR3, the DNA is TGTGCCAGCAGCCCACAGGGGGGACTTTCCGTCTACGAGCAGTACTTC. Full variable domain (outside the CDR3, taken from reference TRBV7-9 and TRBJ2-7): DTGVSQNPRHKITKRGQNVTFRCDPISEHNRLYWYRQTLGQGPEFLTYFQNEAQLEKSRLLSDRFSAERPKGSFSTLEIQRTEQGDSAMYLCASSPQGGLSVYEQYFGPGTRLTVT.

The chain links TRBV5-4 to TRBJ2-1, with D possibly being TRBD2 (6 bases). Germline V lookup: CDR1 SGHNT, CDR2 YYREEE (reference sequence). V was cut by 4 bases and J by 1 base, with 12 bases left in between. The CDR3 runs 15 residues. In DNA, the CDR3 is TGTGCCAGCAGCCCCCACGGGAGATCCTACAATGAGCAGTTCTTC. It codes for CASSPHGRSYNEQFF.

The chain joins TRBV11-3 to TRBJ2-1; D call uncertain. CDR1 is SGHNT and CDR2 is YENEEA in the germline V gene. The CDR3 consists of 15 residues. Trimming left V 0 bases short and J 6 bases short, with 12 bases between. CDR3 region: CASSLEVTLSNEQFF. CDR3 nucleotides: TGTGCCAGCAGCTTAGAGGTTACCTTGAGCAATGAGCAGTTCTTC.

This clone was observed once. The chain has TRBV9 and TRBJ2-1; 10 nucleotides match TRBD1. The germline V gene has CDR1 SGDLS and CDR2 YYNGEE. V lost 4 bases to trimming and J lost 5 bases; unmatched junction nucleotides: 6. The CDR3 extends over 15 amino acids. Here the CDR3 DNA reads TGTGCCAGCAGCCCGACTGGGACAGGGGACAATGAGCAGTTCTTC. Translation gives CASSPTGTGDNEQFF.

As for this clone: Mismatch with germline at one junction end may stem from a read error. V usage is TRBV6-2 or TRBV6-3 and J usage is TRBJ1-5, with D unclear. The CDR3 sequence is 14 residues long. Germline V lookup: CDR1 MNHEY, CDR2 SVGEGT. This CDR3 reads CASSYLVTDQPQHF. The CDR3 DNA reads as TGTGCCAGCAGCTACTTAGTCACGGATCAGCCCCAGCATTTT.

CDR3 DNA sequence: TGTGCCAGCAGTTTAAGTCGCCGCTCGGGAGATACGCAGTATTTT. Translating gives CASSLSRRSGDTQYF. The chain couples TRBV27 to TRBJ2-3; D is unresolved. The germline CDR1 and CDR2 sequences are MNHEY and SMNVEV (reference sequence). The CDR3 contains 15 residues. Trimming shortened V by 2 bases and J by 5 bases, and 14 bases separated the two germline ends.

The chain uses TRBV30 and TRBJ1-6; a possible D gene is TRBD1 (6 bases). V gave up 4 bases and J gave up 9 bases, with 19 bases separating them. Germline CDR1 is GTSNPN and CDR2 is SVGIG (reference sequence). There are 15 residues in the CDR3. The CDR3 DNA is TGTGCCTGGAAGGGCGACAGGCTCAGCTCTTCACCCCTCCACTTT. Translated: CAWKGDRLSSSPLHF.

This chain connects TRBV6-6 to TRBJ2-7; TRBD1 is a possible D gene (5 bases). The ends were cut back, 1 base at V and 7 bases at J, with 8 bases in the middle. There are 12 residues in the CDR3. Germline V lookup: CDR1 MNHNY, CDR2 SVGAGI (reference sequence). The DNA of the CDR3 is TGTGCCAGCAGTTACTTCTCAGGGGAGCAGTACTTC. It is translated as CASSYFSGEQYF.

The chain has TRBV4-1 and TRBJ1-2; 7 bases agree with TRBD1. From germline, CDR1 is MGHRA and CDR2 YSYEKL. The CDR3 covers 12 residues. V lost 5 bases, J lost 4 bases, and 1 base stayed unmatched. The CDR3, as DNA: TGCGCCAGCAGCAACAGGGGCTATGGCTACACCTTC. Protein sequence: CASSNRGYGYTF.

The chain links TRBV5-4 to TRBJ2-1; 12 bases agree with TRBD1. V shed 4 bases and J 2 bases; nucleotides not matched to a gene: 1. The germline CDR1 and CDR2 sequences are SGHNT and YYREEE (reference sequence). This CDR3 has 15 residues. The CDR3 loop reads CASSGTGGAYNEQFF. CDR3 in DNA: TGTGCCAGCAGCGGGACAGGGGGCGCCTACAATGAGCAGTTCTTC.

The chain is built from TRBV6-5 and TRBJ1-5, with TRBD1 as a possible D gene (5 bases). The V end lost 6 bases, the J end lost 1 base, and 10 bases lay between the germline ends. This CDR3 is 14 amino acids long. Germline CDR1 is MNHEY and CDR2 is SVGAGI. The CDR3 DNA reads TGTGCCAGCAGCCGACAGACAAGCAATCAGCCCCAGCATTTT. Amino acids: CASSRQTSNQPQHF.

The gene calls are TRBV5-4 and TRBJ2-5, with 11 bases matching TRBD2. The germline V gene has CDR1 SGHNT and CDR2 YYREEE (reference sequence). Trimming took 7 bases from V and 5 from J; bases not matched to a gene: 7. This CDR3 has 14 amino acids. The CDR3 loop reads CASGGTSGLETQYF. DNA for the CDR3: TGTGCCAGCGGCGGGACTAGCGGCTTGGAGACCCAGTACTTC.

This chain uses TRBV5-1 with TRBJ1-3; 7 bases align to TRBD1. Trimming at V came to 5 bases and at J to 0 bases, leaving 8 bases not matched to a gene. Per germline, CDR1 SGHRS and CDR2 YFSETQ. The CDR3 consists of 16 residues. The CDR3 coding sequence is TGCGCCAGCAGACTCTCCCCAGGGGGCTCTGGAAACACCATATATTTT. Its protein is CASRLSPGGSGNTIYF.

The V gene is TRBV5-1, the J gene TRBJ1-1; the D is unclear. The CDR3 has 16 residues. CDR1 and CDR2 (germline): SGHRS, YFSETQ. V shed 4 bases and J shed 0 bases, with 16 bases lying between them. As DNA, the CDR3 is TGCGCCAGCAGCCCCGCGAGTGGTTTGGTGAACACTGAAGCTTTCTTT. It translates to CASSPASGLVNTEAFF.

The CDR3 region is CASSEVYRGLGYTF. CDR3 nucleotides: TGTGCCAGCAGTGAAGTGTACAGGGGGCTCGGCTACACCTTC. The chain couples TRBV2 to TRBJ1-2; TRBD1 matches 9 bases. Germline CDR1 SNHLY, CDR2 FYNNEI. This CDR3 spans 14 amino acids. The V segment lost 1 base and the J segment 8 bases; nucleotides outside the gene matches: 5.

The rearrangement links TRBV4-1 to TRBJ2-7; 9 nucleotides agree with TRBD1. Germline lookup yields CDR1 MGHRA and CDR2 YSYEKL. With V trimmed by 2 bases and J by 4 bases, 6 bases remained unmatched. This CDR3 is 15 amino acids long. CDR3 sequence: CASSQPGQGQYEQYF. For the CDR3, the DNA is TGCGCCAGCAGCCAACCGGGACAGGGCCAATACGAGCAGTACTTC.

The rearrangement joins TRBV9 to TRBJ1-3, with D possibly being TRBD1 (5 bases). Germline CDR1 SGDLS, CDR2 YYNGEE. Trimming stripped 4 bases from V and 4 bases from J, with 15 bases between. The CDR3 has 15 residues. CDR3 nucleotides: TGTGCCAGCAGCCCTTCGACAGTGCGAGGAAACACCATATATTTT. Translated: CASSPSTVRGNTIYF. The variable domain in full, completed from reference TRBV9 and TRBJ1-3, reads DSGVTQTPKHLITATGQRVTLRCSPRSGDLSVYWYQQSLDQGLQFLIQYYNGEERAKGNILERFSAQQFPDLHSELNLSSLELGDSALYFCASSPSTVRGNTIYFGEGSWLTVV.

The CDR3 DNA reads as TGTGCCAGCAGCGTTGGTGGAGATAGGGGGACCGGGGAGCTGTTTTTT. It is translated as CASSVGGDRGTGELFF. The chain combines TRBV9 with TRBJ2-2; D perhaps matches TRBD1 (6 bases). The CDR3 runs 16 residues. CDR1 and CDR2 from the germline V gene are SGDLS and YYNGEE. Between the trimmed V and J ends, which lost 2 bases and 5 bases, there was a span of 16 bases.

The chain employs TRBV2 and TRBJ1-3; 11 nucleotides agree with TRBD1. After removal of 10 bases from V and 2 bases from J, the junction contained 7 bases not matched to a gene. From germline, CDR1 is SNHLY and CDR2 FYNNEI. The CDR3 sequence is 15 residues long. The CDR3 nucleotides are TGTGCCACCAAAAAGGGACAGGGGGCTGGAAACACCATATATTTT. Its protein is CATKKGQGAGNTIYF.